This record covers a single T cell receptor (beta chain). There is no known antigen for this receptor. Within one base of it there is no much larger clone, and no base qualities were kept. The data were taken from a study of regulatory and conventional T cells in RAG deficiency (dated by TCRdb to about 2017). Looking at the study overall: To compare the diversity and composition of the repertoires of Treg, conventional CD4+ and CD8+ T cells between RAG-deficient patients and healthy controls, the study applied high-throughput TCR beta sequencing.

The library was built by means of the immunoSEQ multiplex PCR assay. Rearranged TCR beta chain products were amplified from genomic DNA of sorted T-cell subsets and sequenced. The study's processing was this. Shannon entropy and Simpson indices were used to quantify the repertoire diversity of productive TCR beta rearrangements. To assess clonal expansion, the frequencies of the 100 most abundant productive TCR beta clonotypes were added up as a share of total reads. The TRB repertoires were evaluated with a self-reactivity index based on amino acid usage at CDR3beta positions 6 and 7. Two-way ANOVA was used for repertoire analyses, while Student t or Mann-Whitney tests were used for flow cytometric analyses. The table comes from immuneACCESS by way of TCRdb, which keeps in-frame sequences with V and J called. Part of the clones is missing from these tables; in studies checked, under half for an unresolved V gene and the rest for unknown reasons. V and J calls and clone size come straight from that table; D and trimming were deduced from the DNA. This sample lists roughly 30,000 clones; approximately 96% were detected once. The top ten hold approximately 0.35% of the sample.

Before genomic DNA was extracted, conventional CD4+ T cells were isolated from blood as CD25-low CD127-high cells. Eight or nine healthy control donors were used as the comparison group for repertoire analyses. Including cysteine and phenylalanine, the CDR3 has 16 amino acids. The sequence is cut down to CDR3 DNA, 48 bases in frame from base 1. Trimming at the junction amounts to 5 bases on V and 1 base on J, and the germline ends lie 12 bases apart. The CDR1 and CDR2 encoded by the germline V gene are SGHVS and FQNEAQ. The study at large found these results: Compared with controls, Omenn syndrome and CID/AS patients had 80 to 100-fold fewer unique TCR beta sequences in Treg cells, whereas the reduction in the other subsets was approximately 10-fold. Markedly lower Shannon entropy and higher Simpson indices were observed in RAG-deficient patients than in control T-cell subpopulations. Shorter CDR3 lengths were found in all patient T-cell subsets, and >85% Treg-Tconv repertoire overlap at nucleotide and amino acid level was observed in Omenn syndrome patients. The CD25-high CD127-low cells sorted from Omenn syndrome patients may be peripherally activated cells rather than true Treg cells. Some T-cell subset analyses were not done for some subjects.

In addition, the sample was reused for a study of regulatory T cells. The second study reports: The multiplex PCR relied on 52 forward TRBV primers and 13 reverse TRBJ primers, and amplification bias was corrected through assay-based and computational methods. Repertoires from patients had restricted unique TRB V-J pairs and skewed V and J gene usage, with the strongest effect in regulatory T cells. T-cell receptor beta repertoires of sorted regulatory, conventional CD4+ and CD8+ T cells were compared between CD3G-deficient patients and healthy controls. Ficoll density separation was used to isolate peripheral blood mononuclear cells. Within the immunoSEQ assay, multiplex PCR amplified rearranged TRB loci from genomic DNA. TRB amplicons were sequenced on an Illumina HiSeq platform. Custom algorithms error-filtered the raw sequences and aligned the raw sequences to reference gene sequences, after which the immunoSEQ online tools were used for analysis. Frequencies of productive and nonproductive TRB rearrangements were assessed among unique sequences as well as among total sequences. Group comparisons used t tests, Mann-Whitney tests or two-way ANOVA run in Prism software.

The material sequenced was CD25- CD4+ T cells sorted from blood. This TCR was sampled from a human donor in good health. This chain joins TRBV7-8 to TRBJ2-6, with a weak D call of TRBD2 (5 bases match). Here the CDR3 is given as CASSPTGSSGANVLTF. The DNA reads TGTGCCAGCAGCCCCACTGGGAGTTCTGGGGCCAACGTCCTGACTTTC.